The text below deals with one T cell receptor (beta chain). The source of the sample is a study of blood T cell repertoires in COVID-19. About the study: Material from acute and convalescent COVID-19 was sourced from the United States, Italy and Spain. Sources were T cells, B-cell-depleted T cells, or PBMCs; the material itself was cDNA or gDNA.

V was shortened by 7 bases and J by 7 bases, with 16 bases between the two germline ends. CDR1 is SNHLY and CDR2 is FYNNEI in the germline V gene. The length of the CDR3 is 14 residues. Only in-frame clones appear in the TCRdb table, and some are missing; sequencing was by immunoSEQ multiplex PCR. The profile shows about 300,000 clones, over 85% of them singletons. The receptor's source is a woman in her thirties with COVID-19, enrolled during active disease. V and J are TRBV2 and TRBJ1-4, with D perhaps TRBD1 (6 bases). The sample was peripheral blood. The CDR3 sequence: CASKEQGWGEKLFF. The DNA of the CDR3 is TGTGCCAGCAAGGAACAGGGATGGGGTGAAAAACTGTTTTTT.